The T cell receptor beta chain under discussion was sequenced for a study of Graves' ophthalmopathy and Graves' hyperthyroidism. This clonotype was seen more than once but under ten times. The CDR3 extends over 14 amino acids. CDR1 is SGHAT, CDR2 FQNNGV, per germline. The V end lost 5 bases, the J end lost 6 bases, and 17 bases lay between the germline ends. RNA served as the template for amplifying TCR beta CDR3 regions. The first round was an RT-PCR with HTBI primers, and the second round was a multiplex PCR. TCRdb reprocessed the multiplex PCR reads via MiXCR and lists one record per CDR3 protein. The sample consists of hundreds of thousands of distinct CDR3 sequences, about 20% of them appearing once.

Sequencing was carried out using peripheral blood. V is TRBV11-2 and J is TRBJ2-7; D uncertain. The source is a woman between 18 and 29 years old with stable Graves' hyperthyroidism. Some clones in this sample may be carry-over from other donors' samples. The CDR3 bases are TGTGCCAGCAGCCCCGCTCGTCGCCACATCGAGCAGTACTTC. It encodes CASSPARRHIEQYF.